A single sample gave rise to the 8 T cell receptor beta chains below, sequenced in a study of T cells after yellow fever vaccination. TCRdb analysed the 5' RACE reads with MiXCR anew, one entry per CDR3 protein. The table has about 240,000 distinct CDR3 sequences, roughly 3.5% seen once; the top ten hold roughly a fifth. This material consisted of PBMCs, taken 15 days after the yellow fever booster vaccination. These receptors were collected from a man between 18 and 29 years old who received the YFV17D yellow fever vaccine.

This clonotype was counted ten times or more. The chain couples TRBV19 to TRBJ1-1; D is unresolved. V was trimmed by 7 bases and J by 1 base, leaving 7 bases between them. The CDR3 length is 12 residues. The V gene's germline CDR1 is LNHDA and CDR2 SQIVND (reference sequence). As DNA, the CDR3 is TGTGCCAGTATATTGGAGAACACTGAAGCTTTCTTT. This encodes CASILENTEAFF.

This clonotype was picked up one time. A much larger clonotype is one base distant, so this may be a read error. The CDR3 reads CASSFVRPLQETQYF. The CDR3, as DNA: TGTGCCAGCAGTTTCGTCCGGCCACTCCAAGAGACCCAGTACTTC. The V and J genes are TRBV28 and TRBJ2-5; unclear D gene. V lost 3 bases and J lost 1, with 12 bases in between. CDR3 length: 15 residues. Germline V gene lookup returns CDR1 MDHEN and CDR2 SYDVKM.

This clonotype was picked up many times. This CDR3 is CASSLDPTDYGYTF. In nucleotides, the CDR3 is TGTGCCAGCAGCTTAGACCCGACAGACTATGGCTACACCTTC. The rearrangement uses TRBV7-2 and TRBJ1-2; D perhaps matches TRBD1 (5 bases). The length of the CDR3 is 14 residues. V lost 1 base and J 3 bases, leaving 9 bases between the germline ends. The V gene's germline CDR1 is SGHTA and CDR2 FQGNSA.

In its sample, this clonotype was seen many times. The rearrangement links TRBV6-1 to TRBJ2-1, with a weak D call TRBD2 (6 bases). This CDR3 region has 14 residues. V was clipped by 7 bases and J by 6 bases, with 16 bases between them. The germline gives CDR1 MNHNS, CDR2 SASEGT. The CDR3 region has the DNA TGTGCCAGCACCCGGGACTCTGTCATCAATGAGCAGTTCTTC. Protein sequence: CASTRDSVINEQFF.

This clonotype was seen at least ten times. This sequence joins TRBV6-5 and TRBJ2-3; the match to TRBD2 covers 11 bases. With 7 bases clipped from V and 2 bases from J, the junction kept 11 bases outside the gene matches. Germline V lookup: CDR1 MNHEY, CDR2 SVGAGI. This CDR3 is built from 17 residues. The CDR3 sequence: CASTLRSTSGATDTQYF. The DNA for the CDR3 is TGTGCCAGCACCCTCCGTTCGACTAGCGGGGCCACAGATACGCAGTATTTT.

This chain connects TRBV24-1 to TRBJ1-1; D is undetermined. Trimming stripped 4 bases from V and 6 bases from J, with 11 bases between. The germline gives CDR1 KGHDR, CDR2 SFDVKD. The CDR3 sequence is 13 residues long. The CDR3 protein is CATSDRAGAEAFF. The CDR3 nucleotides read TGTGCCACCAGTGACCGGGCTGGAGCTGAAGCTTTCTTT.

This clonotype was seen ten or more times. The chain carries TRBV11-2 and TRBJ2-3; 8 bases agree with TRBD1. The CDR3 has 16 residues. Trimming took 5 bases from V and 4 from J; bases not matched to a gene: 11. The V gene's germline CDR1 is SGHAT and CDR2 FQNNGV. CDR3 nucleotides: TGTGCCAGCAGCCCGAGCCGGACAGGGTCCCCAGATACGCAGTATTTT. Its protein is CASSPSRTGSPDTQYF. The full variable domain, with the rest looked up from reference TRBV11-2 and TRBJ2-3, is EAGVAQSPRYKIIEKRQSVAFWCNPISGHATLYWYQQILGQGPKLLIQFQNNGVVDDSQLPKDRFSAERLKGVDSTLKIQPAKLEDSAVYLCASSPSRTGSPDTQYFGPGTRLTVL.

This clonotype was observed many times. This chain links TRBV7-2 with TRBJ1-3; tentatively, D is TRBD1 (5 bases). Trimming took off 5 bases at V and 4 bases at J, with 15 bases between the two ends. CDR1 is SGHTA, CDR2 FQGNSA, per germline. The length of the CDR3 is 15 residues. The CDR3 spells CASSAGGAGGNTIYF. CDR3 nucleotide sequence: TGTGCCAGCAGCGCCGGAGGGGCAGGGGGAAACACCATATATTTT.